This T cell receptor (beta chain) originates from a study of CD8 T cells in ankylosing spondylitis (dated by TCRdb to about 2017). Regarding the study in general: The study set out to find disease-linked TCR variants by profiling T cell receptor beta repertoires in ankylosing spondylitis patients and healthy donors. The whole study cohort included over 85 healthy donors and around 24 ankylosing spondylitis patients. Samples of peripheral blood were taken, and for ankylosing spondylitis patients, synovial fluid was collected as well.

The germline V gene (reference sequence) gives CDR1 as DFQATT and CDR2 as SNEGSKA. The CDR3, from cysteine to phenylalanine, totals 14 residues. Only the CDR3 part of the read is kept: 42 bases, read in frame from the first base. The junction shows trimming of 5 bases on V and 10 bases on J, plus 21 bases between the germline ends. Points on this clonotype: No antigen is known for it. No much larger clonotype is one base removed from it; base qualities were not supplied.

The sequencing machine was an Illumina HiSeq 2500. Quantitative 5'-RACE with molecular barcodes was the method used to prepare the TCR beta libraries. The authors' pipeline ran thus. Disease-linked TCR variants were identified with a new computational method built on a probabilistic model of VDJ rearrangement. Starting from the raw public reads, TCRdb applied fastp trimming at Q25, assembled clones with MiXCR and retained in-frame beta chains. A single entry per CDR3 protein holds the most common genes and DNA from its merged rows. Clone size and V and J calls follow TCRdb, not the original study. The sample has about 440,000 distinct CDR3 sequences on record, roughly 15% of them singletons. Over 1% of the sample is held by the ten biggest clonotypes. Overall study results and their limits: The disease-linked clones had a CD8+ phenotype and were found at relatively low frequencies in peripheral blood. According to the report, matched synovial fluid samples from ankylosing spondylitis patients were significantly enriched for the disease-linked clones. Some of the motif variants had been reported before in the synovial fluid and blood of reactive arthritis patients, a finding that suggests common disease-initiation mechanisms. A TCR beta motif made up of eight or nine highly homologous amino acid variants appeared to be characteristic of blood from ankylosing spondylitis patients.

This chain joins TRBV20-1 to TRBJ2-1, with TRBD1 as a weak D call on 6 bases. This TCR was recovered from a male donor with ankylosing spondylitis. Sequenced input: blood, either unsorted or a sorted T cell fraction (not recorded which). The DNA reads as follows: TGCAGTGCTCCCCATCACACCACCGACAGGGAGCAGTTCTTC. It codes for CSAPHHTTDREQFF.